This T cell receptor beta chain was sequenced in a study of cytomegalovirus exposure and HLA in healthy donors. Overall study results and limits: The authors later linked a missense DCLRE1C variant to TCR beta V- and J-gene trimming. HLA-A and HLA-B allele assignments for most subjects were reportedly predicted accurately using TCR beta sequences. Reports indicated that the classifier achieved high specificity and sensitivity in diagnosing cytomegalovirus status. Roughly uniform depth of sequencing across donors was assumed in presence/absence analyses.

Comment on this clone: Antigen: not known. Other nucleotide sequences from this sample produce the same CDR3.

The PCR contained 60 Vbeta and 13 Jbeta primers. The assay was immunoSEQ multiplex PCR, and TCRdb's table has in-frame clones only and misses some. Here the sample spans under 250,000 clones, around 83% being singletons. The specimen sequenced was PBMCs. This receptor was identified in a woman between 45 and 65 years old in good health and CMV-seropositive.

The CDR3 region is CASSWGRGTEAFF. CDR3 nucleotide sequence: TGTGCCAGCAGTTGGGGCAGGGGCACTGAAGCTTTCTTT. The chain has TRBV5-5 and TRBJ1-1; the D gene is possibly TRBD1 (6 bases). Germline V gene sequence: CDR1 SGHKS, CDR2 YYEKEE (reference sequence). V gave up 5 bases and J gave up 4 bases, with 12 bases separating them. The CDR3 has 13 residues. Variable domain in full (rest from reference TRBV5-5 and TRBJ1-1): DAGVTQSPTHLIKTRGQQVTLRCSPISGHKSVSWYQQVLGQGPQFIFQYYEKEERGRGNFPDRFSARQFPNYSSELNVNALLLGDSALYLCASSWGRGTEAFFGQGTRLTVV.